The 21 T cell receptor beta chains given below trace back to one sample, sequenced in a study of resident and recirculating memory T cells in vitiligo. Assay used: immunoSEQ multiplex PCR; TCRdb lists only in-frame clones, some missing. This table holds around 76,000 clones, more than 85% found once. Sequencing was carried out using blood. Receptors were obtained from a male donor with vitiligo.

V usage is TRBV7-2 and J usage is TRBJ2-3, with 7 bases identical to TRBD2. In germline, CDR1 is SGHTA, CDR2 FQGNSA. The CDR3 is made up of 14 amino acids. Trimming removed 2 bases from V and 3 bases from J; junction bases left unmatched: 2. The CDR3 here is CASSLQGGTDTQYF. The CDR3 bases are TGTGCCAGCAGCTTACAGGGAGGGACAGATACGCAGTATTTT. Drawing the rest from reference TRBV7-2 and TRBJ2-3, the complete variable domain is GAGVSQSPSNKVTEKGKDVELRCDPISGHTALYWYRQSLGQGLEFLIYFQGNSAPDKSGLPSDRFSAERTGGSVSTLTIQRTQQEDSAVYLCASSLQGGTDTQYFGPGTRLTVL.

This chain uses TRBV19 with TRBJ2-7; 7 nucleotides match TRBD1. The CDR3 totals 12 residues. The trim removed 4 bases at V and 5 bases at J, leaving 2 bases unmatched. From germline, CDR1 is LNHDA and CDR2 SQIVND (reference sequence). The CDR3 DNA sequence: TGTGCCAGTAGTACGACAGGGAACGAGCAGTACTTC. Encoded protein: CASSTTGNEQYF. Full variable domain (outside the CDR3, taken from reference TRBV19 and TRBJ2-7): DGGITQSPKYLFRKEGQNVTLSCEQNLNHDAMYWYRQDPGQGLRLIYYSQIVNDFQKGDIAEGYSVSREKKESFPLTVTSAQKNPTAFYLCASSTTGNEQYFGPGTRLTVT.

The genes are TRBV6-1 and TRBJ2-7; TRBD1 is a possible D gene (6 bases). The CDR3 consists of 14 residues. Between the trimmed V and J ends, which lost 1 base and 3 bases, there was a span of 10 bases. CDR1 is MNHNS, CDR2 SASEGT, per germline. In DNA, the CDR3 is TGTGCCAGCAGTGAAGGAGGGGGTTACTACGAGCAGTACTTC. Residues: CASSEGGGYYEQYF.

This rearrangement joins TRBV11-3 to TRBJ2-7; D gene ambiguous. Germline values: CDR1 SGHNT, CDR2 YENEEA. The CDR3 length is 14 residues. V shed 2 bases and J shed 0 bases, with 8 bases lying between them. The CDR3, as DNA: TGTGCCAGCAGCTTAAGCAAGTACTCCTACGAGCAGTACTTC. Amino acids: CASSLSKYSYEQYF.

The chain is built from TRBV7-3 and TRBJ2-3; the match to TRBD2 covers 7 bases. The CDR3 runs to 15 residues. V gave up 3 bases and J gave up 0 bases; unmatched junction bases: 3. Germline values: CDR1 SGHTA, CDR2 FQGTGA. CDR3 amino acids: CASSFLGGSTDTQYF. The CDR3 nucleotides read TGTGCCAGCAGCTTTCTCGGGGGGAGCACAGATACGCAGTATTTT.

DNA of the CDR3: TGTGCTAGTGGCCAGGGGGAAGCGGGGGGCACCGGGGAGCTGTTTTTT. Protein product: CASGQGEAGGTGELFF. The chain uses TRBV12-5 and TRBJ2-2; 9 nucleotides align to TRBD2. Germline V CDR1 and CDR2: LGHNT, FRNRAP. V was clipped by 6 bases and J by 4 bases; unmatched bases: 9. The CDR3 length is 16 residues.

The chain links TRBV5-1 to TRBJ2-5; 8 bases match TRBD2. Looked up from germline, CDR1 is SGHRS and CDR2 is YFSETQ. Trimming cost V 4 bases and J 4 bases; bases outside gene matches: 6. This CDR3 contains 14 residues. CDR3 DNA: TGCGCCAGCAGCAATCCGGGACTAGGAGAGACCCAGTACTTC. Translation: CASSNPGLGETQYF.

The chain is built from TRBV15 and TRBJ2-7; TRBD1 agrees at 7 bases. The germline V gene has CDR1 LNHNV and CDR2 YYDKDF (reference sequence). With V trimmed by 1 base and J by 4 bases, 4 bases remained unmatched. This CDR3 spans 14 amino acids. This chain's CDR3 is CATSRAQGVYEQYF. The CDR3, as DNA: TGTGCCACCAGCAGAGCCCAGGGGGTGTACGAGCAGTACTTC.

The chain recombines TRBV5-3 with TRBJ2-6; possibly TRBD1 for D (6 bases). TRBV5-3 is reported as an ORF; its role is uncertain. The CDR3 is made up of 19 amino acids. The V gene lost 1 base and the J gene lost 0 bases, with 17 bases spanning the gap. The CDR3 sequence is CARSLRTVSGASGANVLTF. The CDR3 DNA reads TGTGCCAGAAGCTTGAGGACAGTCTCAGGGGCCTCTGGGGCCAACGTCCTGACTTTC.

The chain has TRBV27 and TRBJ2-1; no clear D gene. Germline V gene lookup returns CDR1 MNHEY and CDR2 SMNVEV (reference sequence). Trimming cost V 6 bases and J 10 bases, with 10 bases left between them. This CDR3 is 11 amino acids long. The chain's CDR3 is CASSIGEEQFF. DNA of the CDR3: TGTGCCAGCAGCATAGGAGAGGAGCAGTTCTTC.

The chain recombines TRBV5-5 with TRBJ2-2; D perhaps matches TRBD2 (6 bases). V shed 2 bases and J shed 5 bases, with 13 bases lying between them. Germline V gene lookup returns CDR1 SGHKS and CDR2 YYEKEE (reference sequence). The CDR3 length is 15 residues. As DNA, the CDR3 is TGTGCCAGCAGCTTCCCGGGAGCGGGTACCGGGGAGCTGTTTTTT. This translates into CASSFPGAGTGELFF.

This chain uses TRBV6-5 with TRBJ2-7, with D perhaps matching TRBD2 (6 bases). Per germline, CDR1 MNHEY and CDR2 SVGAGI. Trimming shortened V by 2 bases and J by 6 bases, and 17 bases separated the two germline ends. The CDR3 has 15 residues. CDR3 in DNA: TGTGCCAGCAGTTACGGCTTCGGGAGTCAAGGCGAGCAGTACTTC. Its translation is CASSYGFGSQGEQYF.

The chain carries TRBV7-3 and TRBJ2-5, with 11 bases identical to TRBD2. The CDR3 contains 16 residues. The trim removed 1 base at V and 5 bases at J, leaving 6 bases unmatched. Germline V gene lookup returns CDR1 SGHTA and CDR2 FQGTGA. CDR3 coding DNA: TGTGCCAGCAGCTTAAATAGCGGGGGGGCAGGGGAGACCCAGTACTTC. Protein sequence: CASSLNSGGAGETQYF.

This rearrangement joins TRBV5-1 to TRBJ1-1, with 10 bases identical to TRBD1. Germline loops: CDR1 SGHRS, CDR2 YFSETQ. There are 16 residues in the CDR3. V trimming: 2 bases; J trimming: 1 base; junction bases outside the gene matches: 5. The CDR3 sequence: CASSFGQGEPNTEAFF. The CDR3 nucleotides are TGCGCCAGCAGCTTCGGACAGGGGGAACCGAACACTGAAGCTTTCTTT.

The chain is built from TRBV30 and TRBJ1-4, with D perhaps TRBD1 (6 bases). Trimming shortened V by 5 bases and J by 8 bases, and 12 bases separated the two germline ends. The CDR3 has 12 residues. Germline V gene sequence: CDR1 GTSNPN, CDR2 SVGIG (reference sequence). CDR3 loop: CAWGNQGEKLFF. The CDR3 DNA is TGTGCCTGGGGTAACCAGGGGGAAAAACTGTTTTTT. Together with reference TRBV30 and TRBJ1-4, the CDR3 gives the full variable domain: SQTIHQWPATLVQPVGSPLSLECTVEGTSNPNLYWYRQAAGRGLQLLFYSVGIGQISSEVPQNLSASRPQDRQFILSSKKLLLSDSGFYLCAWGNQGEKLFFGSGTQLSVL.

A few counts support this clone. The V and J genes are TRBV19 and TRBJ1-5; weak D call: TRBD1 (5 bases). From germline, CDR1 is LNHDA and CDR2 SQIVND (reference sequence). Trimming stripped 3 bases from V and 10 bases from J, with 10 bases between. The CDR3 length is 12 residues. The CDR3, as DNA: TGTGCCAGTAGTATTCTCCAGGGTCCCCAGCATTTT. Its protein product is CASSILQGPQHF.

The chain has TRBV6-5 and TRBJ2-1; 9 bases agree with TRBD2. The germline V gene encodes CDR1 MNHEY and CDR2 SVGAGI. V dropped 2 bases and J dropped 2; count of bases not matched to a gene: 4. This CDR3 comprises 16 residues. The CDR3 here is CASSYNSGGTYNEQFF. The CDR3, as DNA: TGTGCCAGCAGTTACAATAGCGGGGGCACCTACAATGAGCAGTTCTTC.

V usage is TRBV18 and J usage is TRBJ1-5; a possible D gene is TRBD1 (5 bases). Germline V gene lookup returns CDR1 KGHSH and CDR2 LQKENI. This CDR3 spans 16 amino acids. Deletions cut 3 bases from V and 0 bases from J, with 12 bases between. The CDR3 reads CASSPLRDYSNQPQHF. CDR3 coding DNA: TGTGCCAGCTCACCGCTACGGGACTATAGCAATCAGCCCCAGCATTTT.

As for this clone: The DNA is left out, because the CDR3 cannot be placed on it with certainty; the CDR3 is given as TCRdb lists it. This sequence joins TRBV27 and TRBJ2-2; the table's D call, TRBD1, was not checked against the DNA. The germline V gene encodes CDR1 MNHEY and CDR2 SMNVEV (reference sequence). The CDR3 has 14 amino acids, counting both end residues. CDR3: CASRGGQYVGELFF.

In this sample, this clone turned up once. The chain couples TRBV19 to TRBJ1-3, with 8 bases matching TRBD1. V shed 3 bases and J 5 bases; nucleotides not matched to a gene: 3. Germline assignment: CDR1 LNHDA and CDR2 SQIVND (reference sequence). CDR3 length equals 14 residues. The CDR3 is CASSIDRGRNTIYF. In DNA, the CDR3 is TGTGCCAGTAGTATTGACAGGGGAAGAAACACCATATATTTT.

This clone appeared a few times. For the CDR3, the DNA is TGCGCCAGCAGTGAGTCGGCCCCCTGGCGGCGGTTTGACACTGAAGCTTTCTTT. Its protein product is CASSESAPWRRFDTEAFF. The gene calls are TRBV10-1 and TRBJ1-1, with no clear D. V was shortened by 0 bases and J by 3 bases, with 20 bases between the two germline ends. Germline loops: CDR1 WNHNN, CDR2 SYGVQD (reference sequence). This CDR3 is built from 18 residues.